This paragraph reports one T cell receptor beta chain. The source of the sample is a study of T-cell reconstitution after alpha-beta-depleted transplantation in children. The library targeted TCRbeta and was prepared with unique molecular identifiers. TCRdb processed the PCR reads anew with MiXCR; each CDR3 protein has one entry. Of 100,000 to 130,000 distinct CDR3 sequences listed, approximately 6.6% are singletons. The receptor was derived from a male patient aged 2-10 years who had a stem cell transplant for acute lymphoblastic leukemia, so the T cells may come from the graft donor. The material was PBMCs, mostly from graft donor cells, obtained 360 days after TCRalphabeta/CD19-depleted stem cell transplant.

The CDR3 sequence: CASSSTGSPLHF. The DNA for the CDR3 is TGTGCCAGCAGTTCGACCGGGTCACCCCTCCACTTT. This chain links TRBV27 with TRBJ1-6, with D hard to call. CDR3 length: 12 amino acids. The V gene lost 4 bases and the J gene lost 10 bases, with 8 bases spanning the gap. Germline CDR1 MNHEY, CDR2 SMNVEV (reference sequence).